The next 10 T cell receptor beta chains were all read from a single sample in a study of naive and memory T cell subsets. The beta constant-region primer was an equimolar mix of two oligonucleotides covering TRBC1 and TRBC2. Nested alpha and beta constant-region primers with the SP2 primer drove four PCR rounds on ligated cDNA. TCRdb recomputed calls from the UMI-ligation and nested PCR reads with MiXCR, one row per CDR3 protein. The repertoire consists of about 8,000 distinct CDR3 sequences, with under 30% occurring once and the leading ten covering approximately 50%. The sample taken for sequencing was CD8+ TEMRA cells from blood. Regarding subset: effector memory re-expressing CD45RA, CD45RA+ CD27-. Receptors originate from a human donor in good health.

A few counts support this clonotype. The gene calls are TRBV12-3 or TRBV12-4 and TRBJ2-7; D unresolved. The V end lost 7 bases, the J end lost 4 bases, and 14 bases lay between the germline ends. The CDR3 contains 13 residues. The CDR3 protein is CASIPAGSYEQYF. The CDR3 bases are TGTGCCAGCATACCGGCCGGAAGTTACGAGCAGTACTTC.

The CDR3 here is CSARDFDSPLNIQYF. CDR3 DNA: TGCAGTGCTAGAGATTTTGACTCCCCCCTAAACATTCAGTACTTC. The gene calls are TRBV20-1 and TRBJ2-4; D gene uncertain. Germline values: CDR1 DFQATT, CDR2 SNEGSKA (reference sequence). V lost 0 bases and J lost 6, with 15 bases in between. The CDR3 totals 15 residues.

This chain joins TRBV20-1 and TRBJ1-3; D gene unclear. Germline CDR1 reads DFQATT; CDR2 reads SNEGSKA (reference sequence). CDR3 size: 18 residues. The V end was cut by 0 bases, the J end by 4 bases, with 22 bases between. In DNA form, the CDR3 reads TGCAGTGCTAGAGATATCGTGGGTCTGGGGAGTGAAGGAAACACCATATATTTT. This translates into CSARDIVGLGSEGNTIYF.

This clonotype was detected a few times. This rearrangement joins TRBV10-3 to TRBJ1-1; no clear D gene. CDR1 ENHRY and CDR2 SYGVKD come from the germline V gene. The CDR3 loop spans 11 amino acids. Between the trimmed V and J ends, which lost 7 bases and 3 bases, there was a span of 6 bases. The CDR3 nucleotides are TGTGCCATCATGTCTGACACTGAAGCTTTCTTT. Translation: CAIMSDTEAFF.

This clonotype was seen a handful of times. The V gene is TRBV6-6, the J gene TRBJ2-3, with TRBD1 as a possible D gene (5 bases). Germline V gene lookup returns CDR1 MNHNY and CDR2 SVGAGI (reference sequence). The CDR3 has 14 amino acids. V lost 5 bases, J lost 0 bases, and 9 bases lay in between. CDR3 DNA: TGTGCCAGCAGTAGGGCAGGGAGCACAGATACGCAGTATTTT. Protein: CASSRAGSTDTQYF.

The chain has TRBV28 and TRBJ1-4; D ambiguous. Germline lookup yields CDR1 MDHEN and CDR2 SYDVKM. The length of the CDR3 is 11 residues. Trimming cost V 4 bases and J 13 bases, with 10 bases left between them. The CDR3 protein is CASSSPPVLFF. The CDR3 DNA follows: TGTGCCAGCAGTTCCCCTCCTGTACTGTTTTTT.

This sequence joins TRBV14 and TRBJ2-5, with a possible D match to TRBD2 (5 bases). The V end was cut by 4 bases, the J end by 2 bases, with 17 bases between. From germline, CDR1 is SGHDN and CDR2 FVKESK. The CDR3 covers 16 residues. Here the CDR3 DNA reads TGTGCCAGCAGCCCGACCGTAAGAGCGGATCAAGAGACCCAGTACTTC. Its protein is CASSPTVRADQETQYF.

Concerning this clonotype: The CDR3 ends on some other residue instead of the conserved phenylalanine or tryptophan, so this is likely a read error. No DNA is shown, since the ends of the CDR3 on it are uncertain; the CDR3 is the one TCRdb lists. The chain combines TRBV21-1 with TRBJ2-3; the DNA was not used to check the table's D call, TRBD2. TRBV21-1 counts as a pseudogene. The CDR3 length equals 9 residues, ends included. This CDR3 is CASSKVPSP.

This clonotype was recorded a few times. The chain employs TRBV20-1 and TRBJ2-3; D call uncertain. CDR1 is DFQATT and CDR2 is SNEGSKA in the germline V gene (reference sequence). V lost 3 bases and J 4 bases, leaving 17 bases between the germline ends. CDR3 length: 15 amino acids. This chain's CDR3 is CSASPYSASPDTQYF. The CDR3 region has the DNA TGCAGTGCTAGCCCCTACTCGGCCTCTCCAGATACGCAGTATTTT.

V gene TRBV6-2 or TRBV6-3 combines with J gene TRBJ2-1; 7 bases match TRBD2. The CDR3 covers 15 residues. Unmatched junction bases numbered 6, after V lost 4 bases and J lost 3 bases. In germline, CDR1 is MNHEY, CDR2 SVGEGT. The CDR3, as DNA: TGTGCCAGCAGTTTCCTAGCGGTTCTCTACAATGAGCAGTTCTTC. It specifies CASSFLAVLYNEQFF.